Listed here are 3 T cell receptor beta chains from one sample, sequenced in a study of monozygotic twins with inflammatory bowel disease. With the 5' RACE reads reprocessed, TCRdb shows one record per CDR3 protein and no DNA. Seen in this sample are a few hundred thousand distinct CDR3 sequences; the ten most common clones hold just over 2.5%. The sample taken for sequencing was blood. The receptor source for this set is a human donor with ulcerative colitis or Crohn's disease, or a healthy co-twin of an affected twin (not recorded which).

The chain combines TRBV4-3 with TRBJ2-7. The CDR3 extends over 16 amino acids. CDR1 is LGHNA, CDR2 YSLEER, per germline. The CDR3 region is CASSQDNVGPYYEQYF.

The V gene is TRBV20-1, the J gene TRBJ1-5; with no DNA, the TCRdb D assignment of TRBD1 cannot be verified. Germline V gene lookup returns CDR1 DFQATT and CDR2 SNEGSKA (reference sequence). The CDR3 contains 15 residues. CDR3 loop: CSARAGTGSNQPQHF.

CDR3 protein: CASSLVGQPQHF. The V call is TRBV7-2, the J call TRBJ1-5. Germline V gives CDR1 SGHTA, CDR2 FQGNSA. The CDR3 is 12 amino acids.